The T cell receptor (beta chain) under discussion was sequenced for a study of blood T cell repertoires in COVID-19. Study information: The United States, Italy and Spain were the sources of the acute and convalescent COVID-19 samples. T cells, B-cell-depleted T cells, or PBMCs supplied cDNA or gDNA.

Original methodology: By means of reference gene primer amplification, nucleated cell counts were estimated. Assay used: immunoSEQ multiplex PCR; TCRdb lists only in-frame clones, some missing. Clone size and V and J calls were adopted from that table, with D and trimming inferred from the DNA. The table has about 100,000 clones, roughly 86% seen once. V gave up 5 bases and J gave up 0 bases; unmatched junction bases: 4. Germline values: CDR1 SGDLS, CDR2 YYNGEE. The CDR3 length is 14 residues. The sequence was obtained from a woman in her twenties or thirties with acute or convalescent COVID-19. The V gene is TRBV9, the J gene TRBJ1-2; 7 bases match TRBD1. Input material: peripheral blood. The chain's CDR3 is CASRDRDSNYGYTF. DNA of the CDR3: TGTGCCAGCAGAGACAGGGATTCTAACTATGGCTACACCTTC.